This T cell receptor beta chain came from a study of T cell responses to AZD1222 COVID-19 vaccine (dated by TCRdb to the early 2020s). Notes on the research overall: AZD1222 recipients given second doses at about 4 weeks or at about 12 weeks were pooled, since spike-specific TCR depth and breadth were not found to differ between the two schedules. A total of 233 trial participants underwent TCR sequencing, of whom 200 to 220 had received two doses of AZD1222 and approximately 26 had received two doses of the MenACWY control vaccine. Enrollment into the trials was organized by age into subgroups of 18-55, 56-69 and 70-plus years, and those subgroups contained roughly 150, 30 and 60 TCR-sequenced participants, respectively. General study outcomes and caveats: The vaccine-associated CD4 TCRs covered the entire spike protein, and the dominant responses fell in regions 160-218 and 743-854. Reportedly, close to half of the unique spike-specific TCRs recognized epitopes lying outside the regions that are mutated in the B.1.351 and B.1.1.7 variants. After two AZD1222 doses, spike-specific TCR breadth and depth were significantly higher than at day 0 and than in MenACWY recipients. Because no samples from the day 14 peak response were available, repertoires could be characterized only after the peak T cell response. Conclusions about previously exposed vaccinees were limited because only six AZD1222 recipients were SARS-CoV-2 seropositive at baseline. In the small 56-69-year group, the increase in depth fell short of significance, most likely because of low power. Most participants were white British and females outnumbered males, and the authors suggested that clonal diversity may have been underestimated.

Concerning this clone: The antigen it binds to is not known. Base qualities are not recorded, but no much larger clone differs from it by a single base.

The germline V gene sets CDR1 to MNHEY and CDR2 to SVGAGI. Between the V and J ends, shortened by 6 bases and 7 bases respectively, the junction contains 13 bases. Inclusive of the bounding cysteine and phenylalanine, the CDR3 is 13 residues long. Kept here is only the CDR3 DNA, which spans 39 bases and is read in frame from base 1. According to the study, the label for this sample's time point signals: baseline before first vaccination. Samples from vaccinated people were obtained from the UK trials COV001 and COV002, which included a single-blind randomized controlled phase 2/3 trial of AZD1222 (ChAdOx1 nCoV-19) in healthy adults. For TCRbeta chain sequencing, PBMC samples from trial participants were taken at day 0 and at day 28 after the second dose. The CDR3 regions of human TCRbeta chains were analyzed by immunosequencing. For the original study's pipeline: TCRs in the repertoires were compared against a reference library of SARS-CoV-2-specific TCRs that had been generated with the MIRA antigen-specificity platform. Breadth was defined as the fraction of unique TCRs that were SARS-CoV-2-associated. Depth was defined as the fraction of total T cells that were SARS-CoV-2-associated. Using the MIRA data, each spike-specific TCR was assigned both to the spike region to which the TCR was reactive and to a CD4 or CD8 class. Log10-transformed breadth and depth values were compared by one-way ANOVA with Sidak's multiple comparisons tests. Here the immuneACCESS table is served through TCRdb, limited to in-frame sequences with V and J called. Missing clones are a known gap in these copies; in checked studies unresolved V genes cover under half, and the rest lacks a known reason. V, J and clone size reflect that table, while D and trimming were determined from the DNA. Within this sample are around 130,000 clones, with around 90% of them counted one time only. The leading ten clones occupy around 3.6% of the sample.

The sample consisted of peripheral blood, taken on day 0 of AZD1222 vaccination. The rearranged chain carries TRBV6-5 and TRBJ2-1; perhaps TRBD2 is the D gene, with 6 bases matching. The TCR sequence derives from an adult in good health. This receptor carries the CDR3 CASRGGTNNEQFF. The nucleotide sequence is TGTGCCAGCAGGGGCGGGACCAATAATGAGCAGTTCTTC.